This T cell receptor beta chain stems from a study of blood T cell repertoires in COVID-19 (dated by TCRdb to 2019 to 2021). With regard to the full study: The collaborator samples originated in the United States, Italy and Spain and spanned the acute and convalescent phases of COVID-19. The prospective study material was composed of cDNA or gDNA derived from T cells, B-cell-depleted T cells, or PBMCs. The repertoires were released in a freely available public database meant as a resource for research on the immune response to SARS-CoV-2. Subjects who had been exposed to COVID-19, were actively infected with it, or had recovered from it provided the deeply sampled blood TCRbeta repertoires that made up the dataset. Where available, HLA class I and class II types were taken from metadata supplied by the sample provider and were not determined by assay-based typing. The samples were drawn from two sources: the first 160 participants of the ongoing ImmuneRACE study, and 1,200 or so subjects contributed by 6 global collaborators. A de-identified subject ID, COVID-19 status, age in years and sex were almost always included in the sample metadata.

Each collaborating institution followed its own protocols to collect whole blood in K2EDTA tubes. Collaborator samples were shipped for TCRbeta analysis as frozen whole blood, isolated PBMCs, or DNA extracted from either sample type. The CDR3 holds 16 amino acids from the cysteine to the phenylalanine. Solely the CDR3 DNA is kept, with 48 bases framed from the first base. Per the germline V gene, SGHAT is the CDR1 and FQNNGV is the CDR2. The V end gives up 5 bases and the J end 0 bases, leaving 8 bases in the junction not matched to a gene. TCRbeta CDR3 regions were amplified from genomic DNA using the immunoSEQ Assay, a bias-controlled multiplex PCR. On the study's bioinformatics: The number of nucleated cells in each sample was estimated by amplification of reference gene primers within the assay. To quantify the absolute abundance of each unique TCRbeta CDR3 rearrangement, sequence reads were collapsed and filtered. For each sample, productive Simpson clonality was calculated as the square root of Simpson's diversity index over productive rearrangements. Imported from immuneACCESS, the table was reduced by TCRdb to in-frame sequences with V and J called. These copies leave out some clones; in studies compared against another copy, an unresolved V gene accounts for under half, and the cause of the remainder is not known. The DNA gave D and trimming, while V, J and clone size come from that table. Within this sample are roughly 150,000 clones, with 75% to 80% of them counted one time only. The top ten clones comprise about 14% of the sample.

Regarding this clone: Its cognate antigen has yet to be identified. No base-level quality is on record; no much larger clone is a single base apart.

Overall study results and their limits: How much clinical and demographic metadata was included differed by source and by participant, and the metadata was provided uncurated.

Material for sequencing was peripheral blood. The chain couples TRBV11-2 to TRBJ2-7, and 9 junctional nucleotides match TRBD1. The sequence was collected from an elderly woman with acute or convalescent COVID-19. CDR3 loop: CASSPSRQGGSYEQYF. The sequenced DNA is TGTGCCAGCAGCCCCAGCCGACAGGGGGGCTCCTACGAGCAGTACTTC.